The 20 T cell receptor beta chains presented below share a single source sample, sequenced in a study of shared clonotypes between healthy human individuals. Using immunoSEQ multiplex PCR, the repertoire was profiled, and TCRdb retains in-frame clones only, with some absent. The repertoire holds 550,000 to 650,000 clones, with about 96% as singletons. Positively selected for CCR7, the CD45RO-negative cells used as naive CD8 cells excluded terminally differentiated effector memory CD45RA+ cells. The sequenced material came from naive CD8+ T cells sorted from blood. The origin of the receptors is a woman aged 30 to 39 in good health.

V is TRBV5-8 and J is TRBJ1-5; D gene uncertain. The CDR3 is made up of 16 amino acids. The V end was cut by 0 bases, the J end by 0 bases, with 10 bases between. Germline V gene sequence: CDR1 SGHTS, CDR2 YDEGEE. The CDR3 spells CASSLDSAYSNQPQHF. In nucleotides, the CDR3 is TGTGCCAGCAGCTTGGACAGTGCCTATAGCAATCAGCCCCAGCATTTT.

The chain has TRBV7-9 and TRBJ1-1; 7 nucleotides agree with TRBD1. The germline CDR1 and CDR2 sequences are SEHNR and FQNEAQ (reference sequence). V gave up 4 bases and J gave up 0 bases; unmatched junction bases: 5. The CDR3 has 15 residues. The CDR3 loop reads CASSSGQHMNTEAFF. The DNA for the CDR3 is TGTGCCAGCAGCTCGGGACAGCACATGAACACTGAAGCTTTCTTT.

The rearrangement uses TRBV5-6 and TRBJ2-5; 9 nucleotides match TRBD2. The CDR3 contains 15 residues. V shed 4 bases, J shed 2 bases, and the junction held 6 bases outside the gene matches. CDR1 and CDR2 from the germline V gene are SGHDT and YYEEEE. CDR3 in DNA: TGTGCCAGCAGCGGGGGACTAGCCCCTCAAGAGACCCAGTACTTC. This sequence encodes CASSGGLAPQETQYF.

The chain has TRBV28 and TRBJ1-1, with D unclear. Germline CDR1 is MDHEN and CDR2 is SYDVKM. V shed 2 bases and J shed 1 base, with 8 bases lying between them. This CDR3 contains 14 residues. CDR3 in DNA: TGTGCCAGCAGTTTAGCTATACAGAACACTGAAGCTTTCTTT. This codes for CASSLAIQNTEAFF.

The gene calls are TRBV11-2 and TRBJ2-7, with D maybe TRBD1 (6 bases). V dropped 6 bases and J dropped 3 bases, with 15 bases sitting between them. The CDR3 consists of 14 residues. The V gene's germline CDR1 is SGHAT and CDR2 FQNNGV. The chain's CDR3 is CASRDAGTNYEQYF. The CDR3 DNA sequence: TGTGCCAGCAGAGACGCCGGGACAAACTACGAGCAGTACTTC.

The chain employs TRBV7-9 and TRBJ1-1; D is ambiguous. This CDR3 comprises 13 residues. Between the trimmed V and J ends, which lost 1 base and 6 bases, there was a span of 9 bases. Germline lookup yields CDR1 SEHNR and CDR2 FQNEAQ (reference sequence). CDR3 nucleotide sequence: TGTGCCAGCAGCTTAGGAGGGTTCCCTGAAGCTTTCTTT. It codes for CASSLGGFPEAFF. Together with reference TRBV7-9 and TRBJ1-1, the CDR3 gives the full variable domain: DTGVSQNPRHKITKRGQNVTFRCDPISEHNRLYWYRQTLGQGPEFLTYFQNEAQLEKSRLLSDRFSAERPKGSFSTLEIQRTEQGDSAMYLCASSLGGFPEAFFGQGTRLTVV.

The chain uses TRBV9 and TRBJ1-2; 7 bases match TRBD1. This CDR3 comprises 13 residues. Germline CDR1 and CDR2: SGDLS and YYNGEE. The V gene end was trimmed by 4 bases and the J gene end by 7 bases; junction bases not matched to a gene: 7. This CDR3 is CASSPTTGFGYTF. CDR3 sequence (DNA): TGTGCCAGCAGCCCCACGACAGGGTTTGGCTACACCTTC.

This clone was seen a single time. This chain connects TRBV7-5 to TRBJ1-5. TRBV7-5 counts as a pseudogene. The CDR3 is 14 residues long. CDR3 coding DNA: TGTGTCAGAAGCTTACACCCCGCATATCAGCCCCAGCATTTT. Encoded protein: CVRSLHPAYQPQHF.

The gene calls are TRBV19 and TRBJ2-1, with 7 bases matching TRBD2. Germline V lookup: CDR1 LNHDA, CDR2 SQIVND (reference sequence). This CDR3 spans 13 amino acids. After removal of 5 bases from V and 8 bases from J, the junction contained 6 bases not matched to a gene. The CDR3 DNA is TGTGCCAGTAGTCCACGGGAGGACCATGAGCAGTTCTTC. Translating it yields CASSPREDHEQFF.

The CDR3 spells CASSQDRAYEQYF. The DNA of the CDR3 is TGTGCCAGCAGTCAGGACAGGGCATACGAGCAGTACTTC. V and J are TRBV6-1 and TRBJ2-7; 8 bases agree with TRBD1. J gave up 4 bases and V 5 bases, and 4 bases lay outside the gene matches. From germline, CDR1 is MNHNS and CDR2 SASEGT. The CDR3 spans 13 residues.

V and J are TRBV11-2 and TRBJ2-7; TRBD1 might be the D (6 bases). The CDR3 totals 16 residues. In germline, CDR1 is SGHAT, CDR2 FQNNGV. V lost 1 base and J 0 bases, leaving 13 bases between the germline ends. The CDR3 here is CASSLAWGHNSYEQYF. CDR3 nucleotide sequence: TGTGCCAGCAGCTTAGCCTGGGGACACAACTCCTACGAGCAGTACTTC.

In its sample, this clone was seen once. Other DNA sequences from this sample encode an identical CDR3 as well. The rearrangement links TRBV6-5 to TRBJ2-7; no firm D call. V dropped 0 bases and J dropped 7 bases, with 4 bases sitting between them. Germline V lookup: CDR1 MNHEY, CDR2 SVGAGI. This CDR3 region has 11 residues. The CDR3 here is CASSYSGEQYF. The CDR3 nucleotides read TGTGCCAGCAGTTACTCCGGGGAGCAGTACTTC.

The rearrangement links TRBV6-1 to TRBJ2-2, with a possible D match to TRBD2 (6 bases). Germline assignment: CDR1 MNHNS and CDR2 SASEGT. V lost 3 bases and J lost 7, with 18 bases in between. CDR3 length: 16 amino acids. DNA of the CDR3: TGTGCCAGCAGTGAGGAGGGTGCGACGTATGGCGGGGAGCTGTTTTTT. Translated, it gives CASSEEGATYGGELFF.

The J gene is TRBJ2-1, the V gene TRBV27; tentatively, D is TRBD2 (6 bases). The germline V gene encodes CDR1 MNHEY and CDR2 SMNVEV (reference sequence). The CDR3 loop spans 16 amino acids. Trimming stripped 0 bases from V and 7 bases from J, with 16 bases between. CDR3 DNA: TGTGCCAGCAGTTTATCTTCCGGGAGCATTAAAAATGAGCAGTTCTTC. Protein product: CASSLSSGSIKNEQFF.

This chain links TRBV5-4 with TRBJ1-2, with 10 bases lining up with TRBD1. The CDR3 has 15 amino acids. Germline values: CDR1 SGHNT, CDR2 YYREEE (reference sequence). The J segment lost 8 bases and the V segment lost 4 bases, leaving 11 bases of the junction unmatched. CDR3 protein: CASSAETGGVLGYTF. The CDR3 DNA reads TGTGCCAGCAGCGCGGAGACAGGGGGCGTTCTCGGCTACACCTTC.

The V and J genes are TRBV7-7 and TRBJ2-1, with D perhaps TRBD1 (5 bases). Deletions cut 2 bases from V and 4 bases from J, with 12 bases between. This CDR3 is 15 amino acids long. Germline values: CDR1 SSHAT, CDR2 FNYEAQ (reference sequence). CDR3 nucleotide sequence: TGTGCCAGCAGCTTATCCCGAGGACAATACAATGAGCAGTTCTTC. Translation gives CASSLSRGQYNEQFF. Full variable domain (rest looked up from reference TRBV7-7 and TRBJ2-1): GAGVSQSPRYKVTKRGQDVTLRCDPISSHATLYWYQQALGQGPEFLTYFNYEAQPDKSGLPSDRFSAERPEGSISTLTIQRTEQRDSAMYRCASSLSRGQYNEQFFGPGTRLTVL.

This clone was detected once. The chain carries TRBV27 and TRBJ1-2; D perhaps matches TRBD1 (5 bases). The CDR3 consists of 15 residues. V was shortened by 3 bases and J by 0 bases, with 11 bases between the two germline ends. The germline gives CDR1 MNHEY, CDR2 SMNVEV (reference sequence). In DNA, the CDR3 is TGTGCCAGCAGTTTTAGCACAGGTACTAACTATGGCTACACCTTC. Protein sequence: CASSFSTGTNYGYTF.

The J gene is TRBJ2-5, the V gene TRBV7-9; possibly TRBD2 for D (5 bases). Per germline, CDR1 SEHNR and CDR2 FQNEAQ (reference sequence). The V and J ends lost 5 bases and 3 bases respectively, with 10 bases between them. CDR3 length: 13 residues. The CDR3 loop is CASSPVGEETQYF. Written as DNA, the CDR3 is TGTGCCAGCAGCCCGGTGGGAGAAGAGACCCAGTACTTC.

CDR3 in DNA: TGTGCCAGCAGTGAAGGGGTAGGCAGGGGTTTGCCATTGACGCCCCAGCATTTT. Residues: CASSEGVGRGLPLTPQHF. V and J are TRBV6-1 and TRBJ1-5, with a possible D match to TRBD1 (6 bases). Trimming pared 1 base from V and 9 bases from J, leaving 25 bases between. The germline V gene encodes CDR1 MNHNS and CDR2 SASEGT. The CDR3 is 18 residues long.

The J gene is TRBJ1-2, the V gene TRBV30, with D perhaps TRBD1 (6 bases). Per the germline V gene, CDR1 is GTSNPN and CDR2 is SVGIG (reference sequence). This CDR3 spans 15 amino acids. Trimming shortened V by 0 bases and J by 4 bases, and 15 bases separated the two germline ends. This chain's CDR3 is CAWSVQQGITYGYTF. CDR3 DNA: TGTGCCTGGAGTGTTCAACAGGGAATAACCTATGGCTACACCTTC. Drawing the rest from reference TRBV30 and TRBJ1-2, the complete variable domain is SQTIHQWPATLVQPVGSPLSLECTVEGTSNPNLYWYRQAAGRGLQLLFYSVGIGQISSEVPQNLSASRPQDRQFILSSKKLLLSDSGFYLCAWSVQQGITYGYTFGSGTRLTVV.